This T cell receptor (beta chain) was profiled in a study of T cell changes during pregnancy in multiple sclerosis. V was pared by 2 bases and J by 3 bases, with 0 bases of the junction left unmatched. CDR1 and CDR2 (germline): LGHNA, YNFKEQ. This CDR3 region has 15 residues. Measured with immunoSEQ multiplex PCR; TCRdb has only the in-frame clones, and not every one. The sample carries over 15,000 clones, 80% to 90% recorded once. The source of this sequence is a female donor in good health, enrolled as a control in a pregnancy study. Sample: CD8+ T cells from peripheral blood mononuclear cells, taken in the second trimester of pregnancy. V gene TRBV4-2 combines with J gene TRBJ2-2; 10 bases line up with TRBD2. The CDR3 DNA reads TGTGCCAGCAGCCAACTAGCGGGGGACACCGGGGAGCTGTTTTTT. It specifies CASSQLAGDTGELFF.